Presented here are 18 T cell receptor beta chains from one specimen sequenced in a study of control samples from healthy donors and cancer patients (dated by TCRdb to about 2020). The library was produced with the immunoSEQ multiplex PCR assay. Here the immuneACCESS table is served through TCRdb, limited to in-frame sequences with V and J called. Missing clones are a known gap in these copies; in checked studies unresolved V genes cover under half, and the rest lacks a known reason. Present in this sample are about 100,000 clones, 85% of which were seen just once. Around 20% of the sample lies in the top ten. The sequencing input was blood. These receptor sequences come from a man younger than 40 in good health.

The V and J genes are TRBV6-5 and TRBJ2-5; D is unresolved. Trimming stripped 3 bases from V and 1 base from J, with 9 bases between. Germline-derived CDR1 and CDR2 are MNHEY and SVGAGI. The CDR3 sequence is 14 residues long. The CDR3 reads CASSYRGFQETQYF. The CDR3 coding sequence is TGTGCCAGCAGTTATAGAGGATTCCAAGAGACCCAGTACTTC.

The CDR3 region is CASSLEVTAGHEQFF. The CDR3 region has the DNA TGTGCCAGCAGCTTAGAAGTGACCGCTGGGCATGAGCAGTTCTTC. This chain uses TRBV7-3 with TRBJ2-1; D is unresolved. This CDR3 has 15 residues. V lost 2 bases and J lost 8, with 16 bases in between. Per the germline V gene, CDR1 is SGHTA and CDR2 is FQGTGA.

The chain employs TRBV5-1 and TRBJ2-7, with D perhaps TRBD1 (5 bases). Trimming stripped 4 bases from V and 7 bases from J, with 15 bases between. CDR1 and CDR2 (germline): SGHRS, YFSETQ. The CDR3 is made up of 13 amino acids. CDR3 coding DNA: TGCGCCAGCAGCCAGGGTCCTGCAGGGGAGCAGTACTTC. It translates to CASSQGPAGEQYF.

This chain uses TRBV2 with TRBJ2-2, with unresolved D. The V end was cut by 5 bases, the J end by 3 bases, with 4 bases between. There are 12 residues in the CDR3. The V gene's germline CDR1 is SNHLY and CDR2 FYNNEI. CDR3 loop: CASSFYTGELFF. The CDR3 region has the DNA TGTGCCAGCAGTTTCTACACCGGGGAGCTGTTTTTT.

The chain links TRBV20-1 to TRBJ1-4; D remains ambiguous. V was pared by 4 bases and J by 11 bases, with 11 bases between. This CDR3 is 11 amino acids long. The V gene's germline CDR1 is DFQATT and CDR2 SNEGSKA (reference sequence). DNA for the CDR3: TGCAGTGCTAAAGTCCGTGAGAAACTGTTTTTT. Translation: CSAKVREKLFF.

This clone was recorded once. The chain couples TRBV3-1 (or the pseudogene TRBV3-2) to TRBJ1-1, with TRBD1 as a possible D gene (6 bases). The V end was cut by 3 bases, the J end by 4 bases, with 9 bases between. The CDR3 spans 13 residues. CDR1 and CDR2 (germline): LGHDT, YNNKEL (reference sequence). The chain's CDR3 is CASSQRTATEAFF. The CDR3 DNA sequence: TGTGCCAGCAGCCAGCGGACAGCCACTGAAGCTTTCTTT.

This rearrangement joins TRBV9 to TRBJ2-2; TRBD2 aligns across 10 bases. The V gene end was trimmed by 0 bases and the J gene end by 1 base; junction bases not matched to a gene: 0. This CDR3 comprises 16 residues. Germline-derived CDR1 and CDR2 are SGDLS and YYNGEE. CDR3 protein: CASSVGTSGNTGELFF. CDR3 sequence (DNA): TGTGCCAGCAGCGTAGGGACTAGCGGGAACACCGGGGAGCTGTTTTTT.

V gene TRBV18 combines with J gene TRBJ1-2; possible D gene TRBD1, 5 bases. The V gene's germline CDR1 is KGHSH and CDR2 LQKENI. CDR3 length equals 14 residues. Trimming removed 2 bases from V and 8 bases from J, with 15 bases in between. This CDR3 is CASSPGIGTGGYTF. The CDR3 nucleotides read TGTGCCAGCTCACCAGGGATCGGGACGGGAGGCTACACCTTC.

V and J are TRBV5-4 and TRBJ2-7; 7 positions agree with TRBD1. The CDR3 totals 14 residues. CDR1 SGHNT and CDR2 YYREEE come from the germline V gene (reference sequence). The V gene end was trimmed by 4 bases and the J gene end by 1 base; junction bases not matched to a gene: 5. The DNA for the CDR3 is TGTGCCAGCAGCCCAACGGGACAGTCCTACGAGCAGTACTTC. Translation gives CASSPTGQSYEQYF.

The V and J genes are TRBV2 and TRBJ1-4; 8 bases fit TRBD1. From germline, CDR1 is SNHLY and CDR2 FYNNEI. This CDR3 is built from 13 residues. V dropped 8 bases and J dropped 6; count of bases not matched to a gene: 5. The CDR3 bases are TGTGCCAGCTCCAGGGGGCCGGATGAAAAACTGTTTTTT. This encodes CASSRGPDEKLFF.

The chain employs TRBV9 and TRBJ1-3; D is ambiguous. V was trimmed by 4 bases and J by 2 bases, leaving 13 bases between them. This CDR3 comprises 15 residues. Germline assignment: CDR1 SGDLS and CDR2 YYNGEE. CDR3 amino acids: CASSTGLGTGNTIYF. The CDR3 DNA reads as TGTGCCAGCAGCACGGGCTTAGGGACTGGAAACACCATATATTTT.

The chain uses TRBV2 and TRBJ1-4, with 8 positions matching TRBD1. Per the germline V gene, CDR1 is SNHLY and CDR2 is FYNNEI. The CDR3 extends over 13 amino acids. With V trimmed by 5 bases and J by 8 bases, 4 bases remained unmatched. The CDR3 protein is CASSPDRVEKLFF. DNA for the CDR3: TGTGCCAGCAGTCCGGACAGGGTGGAAAAACTGTTTTTT.

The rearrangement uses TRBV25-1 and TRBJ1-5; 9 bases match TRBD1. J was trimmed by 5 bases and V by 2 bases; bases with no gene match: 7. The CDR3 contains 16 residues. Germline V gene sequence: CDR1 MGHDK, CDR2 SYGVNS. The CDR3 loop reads CASSEPGTGIDQPQHF. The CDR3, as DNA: TGTGCCAGCAGTGAACCCGGGACAGGGATTGATCAGCCCCAGCATTTT.

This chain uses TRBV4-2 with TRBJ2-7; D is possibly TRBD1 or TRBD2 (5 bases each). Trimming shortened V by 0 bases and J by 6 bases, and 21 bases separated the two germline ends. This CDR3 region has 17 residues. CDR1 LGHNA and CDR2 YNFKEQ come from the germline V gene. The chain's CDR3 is CASSQDQGLLAGTEQYF. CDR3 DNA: TGTGCCAGCAGCCAAGATCAGGGCCTACTGGCGGGTACCGAGCAGTACTTC.

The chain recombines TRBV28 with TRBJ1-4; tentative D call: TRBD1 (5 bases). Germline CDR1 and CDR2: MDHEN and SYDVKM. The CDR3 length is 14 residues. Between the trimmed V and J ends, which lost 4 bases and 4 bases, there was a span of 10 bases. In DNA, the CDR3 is TGTGCCAGCAGTTCCGGGGCCGTTAATGAAAAACTGTTTTTT. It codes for CASSSGAVNEKLFF.

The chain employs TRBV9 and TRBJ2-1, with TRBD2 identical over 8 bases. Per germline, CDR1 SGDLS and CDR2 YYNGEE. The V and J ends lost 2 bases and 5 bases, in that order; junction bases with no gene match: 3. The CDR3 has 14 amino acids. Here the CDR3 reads CASSVYSGDNEQFF. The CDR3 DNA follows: TGTGCCAGCAGCGTGTATAGCGGGGACAATGAGCAGTTCTTC.

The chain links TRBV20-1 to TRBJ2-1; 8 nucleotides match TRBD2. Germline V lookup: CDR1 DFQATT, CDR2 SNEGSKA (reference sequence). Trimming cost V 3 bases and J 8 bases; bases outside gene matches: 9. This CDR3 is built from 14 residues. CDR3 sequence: CSASRTSFTDEQFF. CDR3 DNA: TGCAGTGCTAGTCGGACTAGCTTTACCGATGAGCAGTTCTTC.

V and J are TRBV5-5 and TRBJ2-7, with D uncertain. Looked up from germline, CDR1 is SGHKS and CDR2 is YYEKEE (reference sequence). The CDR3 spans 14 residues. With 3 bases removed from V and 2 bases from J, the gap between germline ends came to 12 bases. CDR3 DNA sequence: TGTGCCAGCAGCTCGCCAACACAGACCTACGAGCAGTACTTC. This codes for CASSSPTQTYEQYF.